A selection of T cell receptor beta chains follows, all from one sample in a study of neurological immune-mediated disorders. A single record per CDR3 protein comes from TCRdb applying MiXCR to the 5' RACE reads. The table lists 50,000 to 60,000 distinct CDR3 sequences, about 4% of them singletons. The sequenced sample consisted of CD4+ T cells from blood. The source is a woman aged 35 to 49 with multiple sclerosis. CDR3s include the opening cysteine and the closing phenylalanine or tryptophan. The D gene is left open where the match is weak. Clone size appears in some rows only: once, few, many, or a class for an expanded clone.

size	J	V	D	CDR3	DNA
many	TRBJ2-3	TRBV20-1	TRBD2	CSARIAGGTDTQYF	TGCAGTGCTAGAATAGCGGGGGGCACAGATACGCAGTATTTT
many	TRBJ1-2	TRBV9	TRBD1	CASSVDGQGSEGYTF	TGTGCCAGCAGCGTAGACGGACAGGGTTCGGAAGGCTACACCTTC
many	TRBJ1-1	TRBV5-1	.	CASSWGVMGQTEAFF	TGCGCCAGCAGCTGGGGGGTGATGGGGCAGACTGAAGCTTTCTTT
many	TRBJ1-1	TRBV5-1	TRBD1	CASSFGQGAEAFF	TGCGCCAGCAGCTTTGGACAGGGTGCTGAAGCTTTCTTT
many	TRBJ1-3	TRBV28	.	CASSLGGTGNTIYF	TGTGCCAGCAGTTTAGGGGGTACTGGAAACACCATATATTTT
many	TRBJ2-5	TRBV7-6	.	CASSLSRQETQYF	TGTGCCAGCAGCTTAAGCCGTCAAGAGACCCAGTACTTC
many	TRBJ1-4	TRBV7-9	.	CASSPPGLNEKLFF	TGTGCCAGCAGCCCCCCCGGACTAAATGAGAAACTGTTTTTT
many	TRBJ1-5	TRBV11-2	.	CASSFEGPNQPQHF	TGTGCCAGCAGCTTCGAGGGCCCCAATCAGCCCCAGCATTTT
many	TRBJ2-7	TRBV5-1	TRBD2	CASSAGGPYEQYF	TGCGCCAGCAGCGCGGGGGGGCCCTACGAGCAGTACTTC
many	TRBJ2-7	TRBV5-4	.	CASSLRGKAYEQYF	TGTGCCAGCAGCTTGCGGGGCAAAGCCTACGAGCAGTACTTC
many	TRBJ2-3	TRBV9	TRBD2	CASSLRGGRTDTQYF	TGTGCCAGCAGCCTTCGGGGGGGCAGGACAGATACGCAGTATTTT
many	TRBJ1-4	TRBV24-1	.	CATSDRDGPREKLFF	TGTGCCACCAGTGATAGGGACGGCCCCCGTGAAAAACTGTTTTTT
many	TRBJ1-5	TRBV2	.	CASTPGEGQPQHF	TGTGCCAGCACCCCAGGGGAGGGCCAGCCCCAGCATTTT
few	TRBJ2-3	TRBV7-9	.	CASGIWGARADTQYF	TGTGCCAGCGGCATATGGGGGGCGCGTGCAGATACGCAGTATTTT
many	TRBJ2-7	TRBV20-1	.	CSATRGIYEQYF	TGCAGTGCCACGAGGGGGATCTACGAGCAGTACTTC
many	TRBJ2-3	TRBV6-2/TRBV6-3	.	CASSPQGSTDTQYF	TGTGCCAGCAGTCCTCAGGGGAGCACAGATACGCAGTATTTT
many	TRBJ1-1	TRBV6-5	.	CASMPALDTEAFF	TGTGCCAGCATGCCAGCTCTTGACACTGAAGCTTTCTTT
many	TRBJ2-3	TRBV15	.	CATSGPRGRLALPDTQYF	TGTGCCACCAGCGGACCGAGGGGGAGACTAGCTCTCCCAGATACGCAGTATTTT
many	TRBJ1-3	TRBV27	.	CASSSALGGTSGNTIYF	TGTGCCAGCAGCTCCGCCTTAGGGGGGACTTCTGGAAACACCATATATTTT
many	TRBJ1-2	TRBV6-1	.	CASSARLAADYGYTF	TGTGCCAGCAGTGCAAGATTGGCGGCGGACTATGGCTACACCTTC
.	TRBJ2-7	TRBV5-1	.	CASRAESSYEQYF	TGCGCCAGCAGGGCCGAGAGCTCCTACGAGCAGTACTTC
many	TRBJ1-1	TRBV5-1	.	CASSPSAGWNTEAFF	TGCGCCAGCAGCCCGTCCGCAGGGTGGAACACTGAAGCTTTCTTT
many	TRBJ1-1	TRBV18	.	CASSPGQGSTEAFF	TGTGCCAGCTCACCAGGGCAGGGGAGCACTGAAGCTTTCTTT
many	TRBJ1-1	TRBV5-1	.	CASSLDGGGPNTEAFF	TGCGCCAGCAGCTTGGATGGGGGGGGCCCGAACACTGAAGCTTTCTTT
many	TRBJ2-7	TRBV4-1	.	CASSQFYEQYF	TGCGCCAGCAGCCAGTTCTACGAGCAGTACTTC
many	TRBJ1-4	TRBV11-2	.	CASSLDREKLFF	TGTGCCAGCAGCCTCGACAGGGAAAAACTGTTTTTT
many	TRBJ2-1	TRBV6-1	TRBD1	CASTRTGFDNEQFF	TGTGCCAGCACCAGGACAGGTTTCGACAATGAGCAGTTCTTC
many	TRBJ2-1	TRBV29-1	TRBD2	CSAIWLAGGPMHEQFF	TGCAGCGCCATTTGGCTAGCGGGGGGGCCGATGCATGAGCAGTTCTTC
many	TRBJ2-3	TRBV4-2	TRBD2	CASSQEVGLAGRADTQYF	TGTGCCAGCAGCCAAGAGGTCGGGCTAGCGGGGCGGGCAGATACGCAGTATTTT
many	TRBJ2-3	TRBV20-1	.	CSALRGDTQYF	TGCAGTGCTCTTAGGGGCGATACGCAGTATTTT
many	TRBJ2-7	TRBV24-1	TRBD1	CATSDSTRDRGSYEQYF	TGTGCCACCAGTGATTCGACCCGGGACAGGGGGTCGTACGAGCAGTACTTC
many	TRBJ1-2	TRBV10-3	.	CAITRTDNYGYTF	TGTGCCATCACTAGGACAGATAACTATGGCTACACCTTC
.	TRBJ1-2	TRBV20-1	.	CSARDLAGYTF	TGCAGTGCTAGAGATTTAGCGGGCTACACCTTC
.	TRBJ1-1	TRBV5-1	.	CASSLEGGEAFF	TGCGCCAGCAGCTTGGAGGGGGGTGAAGCTTTCTTT
many	TRBJ2-3	TRBV5-1	.	CASSLRRQNTDTQYF	TGCGCCAGCAGCTTGAGGAGGCAGAACACAGATACGCAGTATTTT